The 12 T cell receptor beta chains below come from one sample, sequenced in a study of OX40 agonist ivuxolimab in advanced cancers. Data came from immunoSEQ multiplex PCR; TCRdb stores just in-frame clones and leaves some out. This sample yields roughly 39,000 clones, of which around nine tenths are seen a single time; about 13% belongs to the top ten. The sample was CD4+ or CD8+ T cells sorted from blood, taken in a trial of the OX40 agonist ivuxolimab. These receptor sequences come from an adult with an advanced solid tumor such as melanoma, head and neck, liver or kidney cancer.

V gene TRBV30 combines with J gene TRBJ2-7, with D maybe TRBD1 (5 bases). Germline-derived CDR1 and CDR2 are GTSNPN and SVGIG (reference sequence). This CDR3 spans 13 amino acids. Trimming left V 0 bases short and J 2 bases short, with 8 bases between. The CDR3 DNA reads TGTGCCTGGAGTGTACAGGCCGCCTACGAGCAGTACTTC. Its translation is CAWSVQAAYEQYF.

This chain uses TRBV30 with TRBJ2-3; D remains unclear. The V and J ends lost 0 bases and 1 base respectively, with 2 bases between them. CDR1 and CDR2 (germline): GTSNPN, SVGIG (reference sequence). CDR3 length: 12 amino acids. CDR3: CAWSVGTDTQYF. CDR3 coding DNA: TGTGCCTGGAGTGTCGGCACAGATACGCAGTATTTT.

The J gene is TRBJ2-3, the V gene TRBV7-8, with 9 nucleotides matching TRBD2. V shed 5 bases and J 3 bases; nucleotides not matched to a gene: 6. There are 15 residues in the CDR3. The germline V gene encodes CDR1 SGHVS and CDR2 FQNEAQ. The DNA of the CDR3 is TGTGCCAGCAGCCCACTAGCGGGCGGAACAGATACGCAGTATTTT. Translated, it gives CASSPLAGGTDTQYF.

In this sample, this clone turned up once. V and J are TRBV27 and TRBJ1-6; tentatively, D is TRBD1 (5 bases). V lost 3 bases and J 6 bases, leaving 9 bases between the germline ends. Germline V gives CDR1 MNHEY, CDR2 SMNVEV (reference sequence). The CDR3 sequence is 14 residues long. CDR3 amino acids: CASSFRQGNSPLHF. The CDR3, as DNA: TGTGCCAGCAGTTTCAGGCAGGGTAATTCACCCCTCCACTTT.

Regarding this clone: The identical CDR3 is also encoded by other nucleotide sequences in the sample. The chain joins TRBV30 to TRBJ1-5; D is possibly TRBD1 (5 bases). CDR1 and CDR2 from the germline V gene are GTSNPN and SVGIG (reference sequence). The CDR3 runs to 15 residues. V shed 0 bases and J shed 1 base, with 10 bases lying between them. CDR3 coding DNA: TGTGCCTGGAGTGTGTCAGGGCTCAGCAATCAGCCCCAGCATTTT. Amino acid sequence: CAWSVSGLSNQPQHF.

The chain carries TRBV6-5 and TRBJ2-1; possibly TRBD2 for D (6 bases). The CDR3 has 16 residues. Deletions cut 0 bases from V and 9 bases from J, with 18 bases between. The germline V gene has CDR1 MNHEY and CDR2 SVGAGI. CDR3 protein: CASSYSSRGMKREQFF. CDR3 nucleotide sequence: TGTGCCAGCAGTTACTCGAGTCGCGGGATGAAACGTGAGCAGTTCTTC.

CDR3 in DNA: TGTGCCAGCTCACCACTCGACAGCTCTAGCACAGATACGCAGTATTTT. It specifies CASSPLDSSSTDTQYF. The gene calls are TRBV18 and TRBJ2-3; perhaps TRBD1 as D (5 bases). The CDR3 length is 16 residues. V was shortened by 1 base and J by 0 bases, with 11 bases between the two germline ends. CDR1 and CDR2 (germline): KGHSH, LQKENI. Full variable domain (outside the CDR3, taken from reference TRBV18 and TRBJ2-3): NAGVMQNPRHLVRRRGQEARLRCSPMKGHSHVYWYRQLPEEGLKFMVYLQKENIIDESGMPKERFSAEFPKEGPSILRIQQVVRGDSAAYFCASSPLDSSSTDTQYFGPGTRLTVL.

The chain recombines TRBV28 with TRBJ2-2, with D tentatively TRBD1 (6 bases). The germline gives CDR1 MDHEN, CDR2 SYDVKM. The germline V and J ends were trimmed by 2 bases and 3 bases, with 10 bases remaining between them. This CDR3 has 15 amino acids. This CDR3 reads CASSLEQGHTGELFF. The CDR3 nucleotides are TGTGCCAGCAGTTTAGAACAGGGACACACCGGGGAGCTGTTTTTT.

The sample holds one count of this clone. V and J are TRBV18 and TRBJ1-5; maybe TRBD1 (6 bases). The CDR3 runs to 16 residues. Trimming removed 3 bases at V and 2 bases at J, with 14 bases between. Germline CDR1 KGHSH, CDR2 LQKENI. The CDR3 spells CASSPGGAGRNQPQHF. The CDR3 region has the DNA TGTGCCAGCTCACCCGGGGGGGCCGGGCGCAATCAGCCCCAGCATTTT.

J is TRBJ1-2 and V is TRBV14; 11 nucleotides line up with TRBD1. V shed 1 base, J shed 2 bases, and the junction held 6 bases outside the gene matches. Germline CDR1 is SGHDN and CDR2 is FVKESK. The CDR3 runs 17 residues. CDR3 residues: CASSQGRTGGGNYGYTF. The CDR3 region has the DNA TGTGCCAGCAGCCAAGGAAGGACAGGGGGCGGAAACTATGGCTACACCTTC.

J is TRBJ2-7 and V is TRBV25-1, with TRBD1 matching over 7 bases. Germline V gives CDR1 MGHDK, CDR2 SYGVNS. The CDR3 covers 14 residues. The J segment lost 1 base and the V segment lost 3 bases, leaving 3 bases of the junction unmatched. This CDR3 reads CASSDGQASYEQYF. The CDR3 DNA reads as TGTGCCAGCAGTGATGGACAGGCATCCTACGAGCAGTACTTC.

This clone has only a few counts. Its ends do not fully match the called genes, so a read error is possible. The chain has TRBV19 and TRBJ2-1; tentatively, D is TRBD1 (5 bases). This CDR3 spans 16 amino acids. Germline V CDR1 and CDR2: LNHDA, SQIVND (reference sequence). The CDR3 nucleotides read TGTGCCAGTAGCATAGGACAATTCCTAACCTACAATGAGCAGTTCTTC. This gives the protein CASSIGQFLTYNEQFF.